This T cell receptor beta chain was observed in a study of blood T cell repertoires in COVID-19. For the study at large: T cells, B-cell-depleted T cells, or PBMCs supplied cDNA or gDNA.

V was pared by 3 bases and J by 3 bases, with 3 bases of the junction left unmatched. Germline V lookup: CDR1 LNHDA, CDR2 SQIVND (reference sequence). The CDR3 totals 15 residues. Sequencing was performed with immunoSEQ multiplex PCR; in TCRdb, only in-frame clones are kept and a portion is missing. Among tens of thousands of clones, 89% were seen once, and the ten largest hold about 3.3%. V is TRBV19 and J is TRBJ1-5, with TRBD1 matching over 9 bases. The sequence derives from a woman between 65 and 79 years old with acute or convalescent COVID-19. Sequenced input: peripheral blood. CDR3 region: CASSMDRGDNQPQHF. Written as DNA, the CDR3 is TGTGCCAGTAGTATGGACAGGGGCGACAATCAGCCCCAGCATTTT.